One sample yielded the 6 T cell receptor beta chains listed below, sequenced in a study of cytomegalovirus exposure and HLA in healthy donors. The study ran its PCR with 60 Vbeta and 13 Jbeta primers. Generated by immunoSEQ multiplex PCR, the TCRdb table keeps only in-frame clones and is missing some. In the table there are about 200,000 clones, roughly 80% of which are singletons. The sequencing sample was made of PBMCs. These receptors were taken from a man in his thirties or forties in good health and CMV-seronegative.

The genes are TRBV28 and TRBJ2-5, with a possible D match to TRBD2 (5 bases). The end of the DNA is better explained by TRBJ2-7, so the J call may be wrong. Germline CDR1 and CDR2: MDHEN and SYDVKM. The CDR3 has 14 amino acids. The CDR3 reads CASSPSGSSYEQYF. The CDR3 DNA sequence: TGTGCCAGCAGTCCCTCGGGGAGCTCCTACGAGCAGTACTTC.

The chain combines TRBV7-2 with TRBJ1-2; 11 nucleotides align to TRBD1. This CDR3 has 15 residues. Trimming removed 3 bases from V and 4 bases from J; junction bases left unmatched: 4. In germline, CDR1 is SGHTA, CDR2 FQGNSA. The CDR3 DNA follows: TGTGCCAGCAGCTTCGGACAGGGGGCGAGCTATGGCTACACCTTC. It yields the protein CASSFGQGASYGYTF.

This chain joins TRBV4-1 and TRBJ2-3, with a tentative D call TRBD1 (5 bases). The CDR3 spans 16 residues. The V and J ends lost 0 bases and 0 bases respectively, with 10 bases between them. Germline CDR1 is MGHRA and CDR2 is YSYEKL. Here the CDR3 reads CASSQDGQGSTDTQYF. CDR3 nucleotides: TGCGCCAGCAGCCAAGACGGTCAGGGAAGCACAGATACGCAGTATTTT.

The V call is TRBV10-3, the J call TRBJ1-5, with 7 bases that match TRBD1. Germline values: CDR1 ENHRY, CDR2 SYGVKD. The ends lost 3 bases at V and 6 bases at J; junction bases unmatched: 2. The CDR3 length is 13 residues. The CDR3 DNA is TGTGCCATCAGTGACTACAGGGGTCAGCCCCAGCATTTT. This codes for CAISDYRGQPQHF.

This sequence joins TRBV19 and TRBJ2-3; 9 bases match TRBD2. Trimming at V came to 3 bases and at J to 2 bases, leaving 3 bases not matched to a gene. The CDR3 has 15 residues. Germline V gene lookup returns CDR1 LNHDA and CDR2 SQIVND (reference sequence). The CDR3 nucleotides are TGTGCCAGTAGTATGACTAGCGGCCCCACAGATACGCAGTATTTT. It codes for CASSMTSGPTDTQYF.

This chain links TRBV28 with TRBJ1-6, with D possibly matching TRBD1 (6 bases). The CDR3 loop spans 13 amino acids. The V gene lost 5 bases and the J gene lost 13 bases, with 15 bases spanning the gap. CDR1 and CDR2 from the germline V gene are MDHEN and SYDVKM. The CDR3 DNA is TGTGCCAGCAGTCCCCCAGGGGCAGGGCCCCTCCACTTT. The encoded protein is CASSPPGAGPLHF. The full variable domain, rest sourced from reference TRBV28 and TRBJ1-6, is DVKVTQSSRYLVKRTGEKVFLECVQDMDHENMFWYRQDPGLGLRLIYFSYDVKMKEKGDIPEGYSVSREKKERFSLILESASTNQTSMYLCASSPPGAGPLHFGNGTRLTVT.